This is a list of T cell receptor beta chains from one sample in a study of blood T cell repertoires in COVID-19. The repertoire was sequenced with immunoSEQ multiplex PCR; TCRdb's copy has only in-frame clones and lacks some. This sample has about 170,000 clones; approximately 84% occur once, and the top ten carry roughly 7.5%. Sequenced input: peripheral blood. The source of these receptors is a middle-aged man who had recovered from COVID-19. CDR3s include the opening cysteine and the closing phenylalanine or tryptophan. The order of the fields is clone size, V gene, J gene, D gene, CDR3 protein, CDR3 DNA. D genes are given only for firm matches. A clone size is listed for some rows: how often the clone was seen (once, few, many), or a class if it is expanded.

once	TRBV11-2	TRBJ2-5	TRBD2	CASSSTLPGLGSLTQYF	TGTGCCAGCAGCTCAACGCTGCCGGGACTAGGCTCTTTGACCCAGTACTTC
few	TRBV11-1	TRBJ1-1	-	CASSLDRGNTEAFF	TGTGCCAGCAGCTTAGACCGAGGGAACACTGAAGCTTTCTTT
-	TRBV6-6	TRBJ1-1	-	CASSRGGGTEAFF	TGTGCCAGCAGCCGGGGGGGCGGCACTGAAGCTTTCTTT
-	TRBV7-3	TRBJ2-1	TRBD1	CASSPRTGGGSEQFF	TGTGCCAGCAGCCCGAGGACAGGGGGTGGGTCTGAGCAGTTCTTC
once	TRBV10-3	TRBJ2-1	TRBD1	CASGQGSNEQFF	TGTGCCAGCGGACAGGGGTCAAATGAGCAGTTCTTC
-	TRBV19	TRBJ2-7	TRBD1	CASSIIFDRGYEQYF	TGTGCCAGTAGTATAATCTTTGACAGGGGCTACGAGCAGTACTTC
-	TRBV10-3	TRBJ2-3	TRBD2	CAISRTSGGTDTQYF	TGTGCCATCAGCAGGACTAGCGGGGGTACAGATACGCAGTATTTT
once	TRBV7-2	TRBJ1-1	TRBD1	CASSLAGTGDTEAFF	TGTGCCAGCAGCTTAGCGGGGACAGGAGACACTGAAGCTTTCTTT
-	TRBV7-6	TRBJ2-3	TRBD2	CASSRTSGDTQYF	TGTGCCAGCAGCCGGACTAGCGGAGATACGCAGTATTTT
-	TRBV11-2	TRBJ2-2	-	CASSLDVGELFF	TGTGCCAGCAGCTTAGACGTCGGGGAGCTGTTTTTT
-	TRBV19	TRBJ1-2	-	CASSIISGVNYGYTF	TGTGCCAGTAGTATAATTTCCGGGGTTAACTATGGCTACACCTTC
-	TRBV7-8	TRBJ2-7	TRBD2	CASSLASGAYEQYF	TGTGCCAGCAGCTTAGCGAGCGGGGCATACGAGCAGTACTTC
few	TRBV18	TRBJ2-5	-	CASSPTAREETQYF	TGTGCCAGCTCACCAACGGCTAGGGAGGAGACCCAGTACTTC
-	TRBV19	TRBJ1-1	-	CASSILDSNTEAFF	TGTGCCAGTAGTATACTGGACAGTAACACTGAAGCTTTCTTT
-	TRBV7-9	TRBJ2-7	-	CASSFGGAYEQYF	TGTGCCAGCAGCTTCGGCGGAGCCTACGAGCAGTACTTC
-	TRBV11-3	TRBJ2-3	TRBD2	CASSSRSGLGTDTQYF	TGTGCCAGCAGCTCTAGGTCAGGACTAGGCACAGATACGCAGTATTTT
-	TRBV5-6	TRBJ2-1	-	CASRPFGGEQFF	TGTGCCAGCAGGCCGTTCGGGGGAGAGCAGTTCTTC
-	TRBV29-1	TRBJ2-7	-	CSVGVQGYEQYF	TGCAGCGTTGGGGTACAGGGCTACGAGCAGTACTTC
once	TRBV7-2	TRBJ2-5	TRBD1	CASSADRGETQYF	TGTGCCAGCAGCGCCGACAGGGGAGAGACCCAGTACTTC
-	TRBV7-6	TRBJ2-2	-	CASRELGPVNTGELFF	TGTGCCAGCAGGGAGCTGGGTCCGGTGAACACCGGGGAGCTGTTTTTT
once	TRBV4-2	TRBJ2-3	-	CASSQEWEVLDTQYF	TGTGCCAGCAGCCAAGAGTGGGAGGTGTTGGATACGCAGTATTTT
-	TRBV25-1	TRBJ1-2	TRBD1	CASSHRGASGYTF	TGTGCCAGCAGTCACAGGGGCGCGAGTGGCTACACCTTC
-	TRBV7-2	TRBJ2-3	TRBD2	CASSRWVAGITDTQYF	TGTGCCAGCAGCCGGTGGGTAGCGGGGATCACAGATACGCAGTATTTT
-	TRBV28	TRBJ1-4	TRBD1	CASGTDGEKLFF	TGTGCCAGCGGGACAGATGGTGAAAAACTGTTTTTT
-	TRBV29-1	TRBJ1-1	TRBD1	CSVATGGKVNTEAFF	TGCAGCGTGGCAACAGGGGGCAAAGTGAACACTGAAGCTTTCTTT
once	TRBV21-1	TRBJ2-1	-	CASSPTSGRCNEQFF	TGTGCCAGCAGCCCAACTAGCGGGAGATGTAATGAGCAGTTCTTC
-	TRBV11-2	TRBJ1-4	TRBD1	CASNAGTGEEKLFF	TGTGCCAGCAACGCCGGGACAGGGGAAGAAAAACTGTTTTTT
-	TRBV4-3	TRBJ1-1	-	CASSQVSRGNTEAFF	TGCGCCAGCAGCCAAGTTTCGCGGGGGAACACTGAAGCTTTCTTT
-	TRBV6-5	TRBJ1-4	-	CASRGGGNEKLFF	TGTGCCAGCAGGGGAGGGGGTAATGAAAAACTGTTTTTT
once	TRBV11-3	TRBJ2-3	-	CASSPGQSTDTQYF	TGTGCCAGCAGCCCTGGCCAGAGCACAGATACGCAGTATTTT
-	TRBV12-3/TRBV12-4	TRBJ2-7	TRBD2	CASSPLAGGKQYF	TGTGCCAGCAGTCCTCTAGCGGGGGGGAAGCAGTACTTC
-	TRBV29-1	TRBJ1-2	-	CSVGRANGYTF	TGCAGCGTTGGGAGGGCTAATGGCTACACCTTC
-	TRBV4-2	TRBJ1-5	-	CASSQDGQPGQPQHF	TGTGCCAGCAGCCAAGACGGACAGCCTGGTCAGCCCCAGCATTTT
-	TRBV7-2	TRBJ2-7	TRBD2	CASSLSGNHEQYF	TGTGCCAGCAGCTTAAGCGGGAATCACGAGCAGTACTTC
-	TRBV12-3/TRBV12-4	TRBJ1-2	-	CASSRANYGYTF	TGTGCCAGCAGTCGGGCTAACTATGGCTACACCTTC
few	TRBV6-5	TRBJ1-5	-	CASEIQGSSNQPQHF	TGTGCCAGCGAAATCCAGGGGAGTAGCAATCAGCCCCAGCATTTT
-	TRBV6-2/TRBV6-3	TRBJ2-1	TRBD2	CASSTGTSGVYEQFF	TGTGCCAGCAGTACCGGGACTAGCGGGGTCTATGAGCAGTTCTTC
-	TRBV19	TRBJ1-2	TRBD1	CASGDRDRAYGYTF	TGTGCCAGTGGTGACCGGGACAGGGCTTATGGCTACACCTTC
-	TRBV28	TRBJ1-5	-	CASTSERARNQPQHF	TGTGCCAGCACCTCGGAGAGGGCTCGCAATCAGCCCCAGCATTTT
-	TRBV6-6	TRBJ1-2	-	CASSYLADGYTF	TGTGCCAGCAGTTACTTGGCAGATGGCTACACCTTC
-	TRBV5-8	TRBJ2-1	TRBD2	CASSTGLAGVNEQFF	TGTGCCAGCAGCACCGGACTAGCGGGGGTTAATGAGCAGTTCTTC
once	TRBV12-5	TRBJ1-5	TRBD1	CASGLVTLYRGVNQPQHF	TGTGCTAGTGGTTTGGTAACCCTTTACAGGGGTGTCAATCAGCCCCAGCATTTT
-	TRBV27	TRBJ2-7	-	CASSATGEQYF	TGTGCCAGCAGTGCCACAGGGGAGCAGTACTTC
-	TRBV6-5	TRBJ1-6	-	CASSYGGATGSPLHF	TGTGCCAGCAGTTACGGGGGGGCCACTGGGTCACCCCTCCACTTT
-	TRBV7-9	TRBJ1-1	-	CASSGYNTEAFF	TGTGCCAGCTCGGGTTACAACACTGAAGCTTTCTTT
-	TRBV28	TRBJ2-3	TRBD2	CASSSVASGPSTDTQYF	TGTGCCAGCAGTTCTGTGGCTAGCGGGCCAAGCACAGATACGCAGTATTTT
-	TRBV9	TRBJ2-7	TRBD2	CASSALAGGGYEQYF	TGTGCCAGCAGCGCACTAGCGGGGGGTGGCTACGAGCAGTACTTC
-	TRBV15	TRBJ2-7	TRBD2	CATSKNSGGAYEQYF	TGTGCCACCAGCAAAAATAGCGGGGGGGCCTACGAGCAGTACTTC
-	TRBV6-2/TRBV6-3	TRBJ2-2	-	CASSSGSSTGELFF	TGTGCCAGCAGTTCTGGGAGTTCTACCGGGGAGCTGTTTTTT
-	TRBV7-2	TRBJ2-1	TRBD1	CASSQNRGRYNEQFF	TGTGCCAGCAGCCAAAACAGGGGTCGGTACAATGAGCAGTTCTTC
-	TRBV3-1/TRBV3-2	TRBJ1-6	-	CASSITGAKGSPLHF	TGTGCCAGCAGCATAACAGGCGCAAAGGGTTCACCCCTCCACTTT